The TCR beta chain under discussion was sequenced for a study of blood T cells in healthy people across ages. Study findings and constraints: Not knowing donor CMV status may have confounded expanded clonotype changes. Observed TCR beta diversity per million T cells went down as age went up. This fall followed a roughly linear course with age.

On this clonotype: The antigen is undetermined.

V was shortened by 5 bases and J by 3 bases, with 14 bases between the two germline ends. CDR3 size: 14 residues. Sample-barcoded 5' priming and a J-beta primer mix drove a second PCR of roughly 7 to 11 cycles. Each cDNA was tagged by a template-switch adaptor containing 12 random nucleotides. Each CDR3 protein gets one entry after TCRdb re-called the 5' RACE reads with MiXCR. The sample shows 1.5 million to 2 million distinct CDR3 sequences, roughly 28% of them seen only once. The chain recombines TRBV12-3 or TRBV12-4 with TRBJ2-7, with a possible D match to TRBD2 (5 bases). Sample: blood. This TCR came from a woman younger than 45 in good health. As DNA, the CDR3 is TGTGCCAGCAGTCCGTCGGACTCTTACTACGAGCAGTACTTC. It codes for CASSPSDSYYEQYF.